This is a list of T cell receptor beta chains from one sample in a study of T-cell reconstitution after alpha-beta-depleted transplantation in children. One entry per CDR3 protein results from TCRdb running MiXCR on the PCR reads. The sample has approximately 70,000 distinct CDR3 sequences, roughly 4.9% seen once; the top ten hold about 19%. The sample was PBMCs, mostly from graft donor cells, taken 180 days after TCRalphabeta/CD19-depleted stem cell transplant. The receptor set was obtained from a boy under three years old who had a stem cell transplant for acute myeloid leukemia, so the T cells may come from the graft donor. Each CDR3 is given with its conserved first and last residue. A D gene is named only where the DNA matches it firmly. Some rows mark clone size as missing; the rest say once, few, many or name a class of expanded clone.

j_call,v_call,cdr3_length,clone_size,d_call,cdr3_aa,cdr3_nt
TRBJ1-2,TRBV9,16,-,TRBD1,CASSVDRQGNRYGYAF,TGTGCCAGCAGCGTAGACCGACAGGGGAATCGGTATGGCTACGCCTTC
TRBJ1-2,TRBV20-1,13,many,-,CSARSGGGDGYTF,TGCAGTGCTAGAAGCGGGGGCGGGGATGGCTACACCTTC
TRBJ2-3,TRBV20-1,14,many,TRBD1,CSASVGQGTDTQYF,TGCAGTGCTAGTGTGGGACAGGGTACAGATACGCAGTATTTT
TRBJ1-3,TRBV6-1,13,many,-,CASRRASGNTIYF,TGTGCCAGCAGAAGGGCTTCTGGAAACACCATATATTTT
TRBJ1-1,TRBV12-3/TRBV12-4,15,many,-,CASTLARTVNTEAFF,TGTGCCAGCACTCTGGCGCGGACAGTTAACACTGAAGCTTTCTTT
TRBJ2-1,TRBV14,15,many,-,CASSQGRARLGEQFF,TGTGCCAGCAGCCAAGGCAGGGCCCGCTTAGGAGAGCAGTTCTTC
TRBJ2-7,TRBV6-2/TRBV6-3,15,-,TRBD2,CASSYTSGGPYEQYF,TGTGCCAGCAGTTACACTAGCGGGGGGCCCTACGAGCAGTACTTC
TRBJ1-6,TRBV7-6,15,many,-,CASSLETGWNSPLHF,TGTGCCAGCAGCTTAGAGACAGGTTGGAATTCACCCCTCCACTTT
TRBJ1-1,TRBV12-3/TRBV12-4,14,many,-,CASSLRRGDTEAFF,TGTGCCAGCAGTTTGAGGCGGGGAGACACTGAAGCTTTCTTT
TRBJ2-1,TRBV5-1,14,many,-,CASSPRTGDNEQFF,TGCGCCAGCAGCCCCCGGACGGGAGACAATGAGCAGTTCTTC
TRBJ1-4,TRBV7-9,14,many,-,CASSFGRGNEKLFF,TGTGCCAGCAGCTTCGGCAGGGGTAATGAAAAACTGTTTTTT
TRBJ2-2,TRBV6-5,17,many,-,CASSYSPPGGDTGELFF,TGTGCCAGCAGTTACTCCCCCCCAGGTGGGGACACCGGGGAGCTGTTTTTT
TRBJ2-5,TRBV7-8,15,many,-,CASSIPQGRAETQYF,TGTGCCAGCAGCATACCACAGGGTCGGGCAGAGACCCAGTACTTC
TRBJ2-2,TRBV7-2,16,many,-,CASSFTGTLNRGELFF,TGTGCCAGCAGCTTCACCGGGACACTAAATAGGGGGGAGCTGTTTTTT
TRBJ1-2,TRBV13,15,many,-,CASSFKGGLPYGYTF,TGTGCCAGCAGCTTCAAGGGCGGGCTGCCCTATGGCTACACCTTC
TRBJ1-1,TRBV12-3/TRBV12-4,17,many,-,CASSLPPSRGMNTEAFF,TGTGCCAGCAGTTTACCCCCCTCCAGGGGTATGAACACTGAAGCTTTCTTT